The present T cell receptor (beta chain) was sequenced within a study of blood T cell repertoires in COVID-19. Study at large: The United States, Italy and Spain provided the acute and convalescent COVID-19 samples. From T cells, B-cell-depleted T cells, or PBMCs came the material, which was cDNA or gDNA.

This CDR3 comprises 14 residues. Trimming took off 4 bases at V and 6 bases at J, with 17 bases between the two ends. CDR1 SGHNT and CDR2 YYREEE come from the germline V gene (reference sequence). Methods used by the authors: How many nucleated cells were present was estimated from reference gene primer amplification. Data came from immunoSEQ multiplex PCR; TCRdb stores just in-frame clones and leaves some out. The V and J calls and clone size come from that table; D and trimming were worked out from the DNA. The sample lists approximately 120,000 clones, around 78% seen once, with approximately 10% in the top ten.

Material for sequencing was peripheral blood. This chain joins TRBV5-4 and TRBJ2-7, with D perhaps matching TRBD2 (6 bases). The TCR comes from a human donor in a cohort sampled during active COVID-19. Here the CDR3 DNA reads TGTGCCAGCAGCCCGCGGGGAAGTTGGATCGAGCAGTACTTC. As protein: CASSPRGSWIEQYF.